The sequence of this TCR beta chain was determined in a study of blood T cell repertoires in COVID-19. As for the study in general: Sites in the United States, Italy and Spain provided acute and convalescent COVID-19 samples. PBMCs, B-cell-depleted T cells, or T cells provided the cDNA or gDNA that made up the material.

The V segment lost 5 bases and the J segment 5 bases; nucleotides outside the gene matches: 6. The CDR3 covers 14 residues. Per the germline V gene, CDR1 is SEHNR and CDR2 is FQNEAQ (reference sequence). This clone appeared once. Authors' data handling: Estimation of nucleated cell counts was performed using reference gene primer amplification. Libraries were prepared by immunoSEQ multiplex PCR; TCRdb keeps only in-frame clonotypes and omits some of them. That table gives V, J and clone size, and the DNA gave D and trimming. Of approximately 150,000 clones listed, about 86% are singletons. The sequenced sample was peripheral blood. V and J are TRBV7-9 and TRBJ1-1; the match to TRBD1 covers 9 bases. The receptor's source is an elderly woman with acute or convalescent COVID-19. This CDR3 is CASSHQGQGTEAFF. DNA of the CDR3: TGTGCCAGCAGCCACCAAGGACAGGGGACTGAAGCTTTCTTT.